Sequencing of this T cell receptor (beta chain) was carried out in a study of T cell changes during pregnancy in multiple sclerosis. The table came from immunoSEQ multiplex PCR; TCRdb's copy has only in-frame clones and leaves some out. The repertoire includes fewer than 65,000 clones, 90% to 95% of them detected once, and roughly 2% sits in the top ten. CDR3 length equals 15 residues. Germline V CDR1 and CDR2: MGHRA, YSYEKL. Germline trimming cut 2 bases from V and 4 bases from J; bases unmatched to any gene: 4. Sequenced material: peripheral blood, taken in the third trimester of pregnancy. J is TRBJ2-7 and V is TRBV4-1; 11 bases line up with TRBD2. The receptor's source is a female donor in good health, enrolled as a control in a pregnancy study. Here the CDR3 reads CASSQPTSGIYEQYF. CDR3 nucleotides: TGCGCCAGCAGCCAACCGACTAGCGGGATATACGAGCAGTACTTC.